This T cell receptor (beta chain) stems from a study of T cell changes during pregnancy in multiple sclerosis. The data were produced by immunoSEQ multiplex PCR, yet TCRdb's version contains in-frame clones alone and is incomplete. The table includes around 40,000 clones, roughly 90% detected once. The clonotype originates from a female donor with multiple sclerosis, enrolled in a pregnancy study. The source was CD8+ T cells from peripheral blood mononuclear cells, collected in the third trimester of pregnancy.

CDR3 nucleotides: TGTGCCAGTAGTATAAGTACAGGGGGCTCCTACAATGAGCAGTTCTTC. Its protein is CASSISTGGSYNEQFF. The chain recombines TRBV19 with TRBJ2-1, with 8 bases fitting TRBD1. The CDR3 covers 16 residues. From germline, CDR1 is LNHDA and CDR2 SQIVND (reference sequence). Trimming cost V 2 bases and J 0 bases; bases outside gene matches: 3.